This TCR beta chain was documented in a study of T cells in tumors after PD-1 blockade (dated by TCRdb to about 2019). Context from the whole study: Patients were excluded if they had prior checkpoint blockade, use of systemic immunosuppressants, or recent radiotherapy or other anti-cancer therapy within 4 weeks. Clinical response was assessed using RECIST version 1.1. A subset of patients also received ongoing daily vismodegib 150 mg during anti-PD-1 treatment. Bulk TCR sequencing was performed on about 10 peripheral blood samples from 4 or 5 patients to compare blood and tumor clonotypes. Paired single-cell RNA and TCR sequencing was done in the study on site-matched tumors from patients with BCC or SCC, both before and after anti-PD-1 therapy. On average, peripheral blood samples had more than 90,000 TCR templates (range about 23,000-280,000) and 35,000 to 40,000 unique clonotypes. Patients were treated with either pembrolizumab 200 mg every 3 weeks or cemiplimab 350 mg every 2 weeks.

The immunoSEQ platform was used to carry out deep TCRbeta sequencing. In the paper's pipeline: For further analysis, only productive rearrangements were exported from the immunoSEQ Analyzer. Bulk TCRbeta clonotypes were assigned T cell phenotypes by matching to single-cell RNA+TCR-seq clones sharing the same TCRbeta sequence. Clone enrichment in tumor was computed as tumor frequency divided by PBMC frequency from bulk TCR sequencing. TCRs were grouped by GLIPH into specificity groups, defined as clusters of distinct TCRs likely recognizing common antigens via shared CDR3 motifs. In its TCRdb copy, this immuneACCESS table keeps in-frame sequences only and misses some clones. Where compared with another copy, unresolved V genes explain less than half of these, and the others have no known cause. V, J and clone size reflect that table, while D and trimming were determined from the DNA. The sample includes tens of thousands of clones, with nearly 80% observed a single time. The ten largest clones capture approximately 16% of the sample.

A remark on this clone: Its antigen remains unidentified. The record has no base qualities; no much larger clone is one base away.

Broad study findings and their caveats: Roughly two fifths of TCR clonotypes from the tumor were detected in blood, and certain novel exhausted tumor clones were present in blood collected before treatment, which suggests recruitment from the periphery. The source of novel T cell clones was not identified, and lymphoid organs or rare unexpanded clones within the tumor or the tumor periphery could be included among the possible sources.

The CDR3 goes from the cysteine to the phenylalanine over 14 residues. Here the CDR3 DNA is all that survives: 42 bases in frame from base 1. The germline V gene supplies CDR1 SGHDT and CDR2 YYEEEE. V gives up 2 bases and J gives up 3 bases, and the segment between their germline ends measures 11 bases. This sample's time point label indicates: before anti-PD-1 therapy. For bulk TCRbeta sequencing, genomic DNA was extracted from tumor biopsies or peripheral blood, and input amounts ranged from roughly 600 ng to 6,004 ng. Every patient was a poor candidate for surgical resection and had histologically proven advanced or metastatic basal or squamous cell carcinoma. The basal cell carcinoma cohort was made up of ten to twelve patients, and bulk tumor TCR sequencing was performed for roughly 8 of these patients.

This receptor was identified in a human donor with basal cell carcinoma. The chain couples TRBV5-6 to TRBJ1-1; the D region possibly corresponds to TRBD1 (5 bases align). Source: PBMCs, taken before anti-PD-1 treatment. The CDR3: CASSFPWGDTEAFF. The nucleotide sequence is TGTGCCAGCAGCTTCCCCTGGGGGGACACTGAAGCTTTCTTT.